The clone carrying this T cell receptor beta chain appeared once. This sample is drawn from a study of T cell changes during pregnancy in multiple sclerosis. Generated by immunoSEQ multiplex PCR, the TCRdb table keeps only in-frame clones and is missing some. Of approximately 40,000 clones listed, 89% were seen once; the top ten hold roughly 0.48%. Per the germline V gene, CDR1 is KGHSH and CDR2 is LQKENI. This CDR3 has 18 amino acids. With 4 bases clipped from V and 5 bases from J, the junction kept 13 bases outside the gene matches. The chain employs TRBV18 and TRBJ2-1; 11 positions match TRBD2. The sequences come from CD4+ T cells from peripheral blood mononuclear cells, collected in the first trimester of pregnancy. The sequence was collected from a female donor with multiple sclerosis, enrolled in a pregnancy study. The CDR3: CASSLGVPLAGENNEQFF. CDR3 in DNA: TGTGCCAGCTCACTAGGGGTCCCACTAGCGGGAGAAAACAATGAGCAGTTCTTC.